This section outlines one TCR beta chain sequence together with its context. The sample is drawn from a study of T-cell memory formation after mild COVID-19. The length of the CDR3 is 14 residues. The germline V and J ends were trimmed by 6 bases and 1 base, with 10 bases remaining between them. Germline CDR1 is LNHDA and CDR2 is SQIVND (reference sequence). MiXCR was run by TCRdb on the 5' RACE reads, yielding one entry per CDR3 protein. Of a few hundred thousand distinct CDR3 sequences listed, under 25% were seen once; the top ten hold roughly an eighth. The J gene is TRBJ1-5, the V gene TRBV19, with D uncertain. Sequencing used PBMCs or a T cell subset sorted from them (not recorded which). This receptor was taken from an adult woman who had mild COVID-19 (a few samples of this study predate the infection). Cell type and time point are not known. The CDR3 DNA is TGTGCCAGTAGACTTCGAGAGAGCAATCAGCCCCAGCATTTT. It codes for CASRLRESNQPQHF.